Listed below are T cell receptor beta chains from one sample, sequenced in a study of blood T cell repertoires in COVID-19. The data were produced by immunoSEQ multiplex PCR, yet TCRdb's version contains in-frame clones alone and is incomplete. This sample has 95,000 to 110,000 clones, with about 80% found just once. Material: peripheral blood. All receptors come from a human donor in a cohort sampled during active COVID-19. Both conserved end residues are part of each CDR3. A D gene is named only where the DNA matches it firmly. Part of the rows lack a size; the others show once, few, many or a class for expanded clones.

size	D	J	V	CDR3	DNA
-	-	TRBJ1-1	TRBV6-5	CASSIGGAGAEAFF	TGTGCCAGCAGTATAGGCGGGGCAGGCGCTGAAGCTTTCTTT
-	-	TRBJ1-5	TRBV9	CASSVVHYSNQPQHF	TGTGCCAGCAGCGTAGTACATTATAGCAATCAGCCCCAGCATTTT
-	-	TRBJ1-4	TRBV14	CASSQDPGESEKLFF	TGTGCCAGCAGCCAAGACCCAGGGGAAAGTGAAAAACTGTTTTTT
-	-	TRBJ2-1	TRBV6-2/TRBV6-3	CASSYSSGSGKGNEQFF	TGTGCCAGCAGTTACTCATCCGGCTCAGGGAAGGGGAATGAGCAGTTCTTC
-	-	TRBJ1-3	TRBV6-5	CASLGTSSGNTIYF	TGTGCCAGCCTGGGGACATCTTCTGGAAACACCATATATTTT
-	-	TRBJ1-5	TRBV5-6	CASSLMGSSNQPQHF	TGTGCCAGCAGCTTGATGGGGAGTAGCAATCAGCCCCAGCATTTT
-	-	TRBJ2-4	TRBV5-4	CASSLARETQYF	TGTGCCAGCAGCTTGGCCCGGGAGACTCAGTACTTC
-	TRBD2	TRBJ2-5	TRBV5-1	CASSPWTSGGRRETQYF	TGCGCCAGCAGCCCCTGGACTAGCGGAGGCCGTCGAGAGACCCAGTACTTC
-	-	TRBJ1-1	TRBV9	CASSVAGNTEAFF	TGTGCCAGCAGCGTAGCGGGGAACACTGAAGCTTTCTTT
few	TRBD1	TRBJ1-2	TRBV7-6	CASSLFSAARQGDGYTF	TGTGCCAGCAGCTTATTCTCGGCAGCTCGACAGGGTGATGGCTACACCTTC
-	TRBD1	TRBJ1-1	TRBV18	CASSPPGQGPRSGSAGF	TGTGCCAGCTCACCCCCGGGACAGGGGCCTCGATCGGGTTCCGCCGGATTT
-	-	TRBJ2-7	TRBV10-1	CASSASGSNEQYF	TGCGCCAGCAGTGCATCGGGGAGCAACGAGCAGTACTTC
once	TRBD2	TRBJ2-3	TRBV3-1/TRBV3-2	CASSQAGGPNTQYF	TGTGCCAGCAGCCAAGCGGGGGGGCCAAATACGCAGTATTTT
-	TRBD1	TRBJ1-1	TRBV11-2	CASSLKTGGTEAFF	TGTGCCAGCAGCTTAAAAACAGGGGGGACTGAAGCTTTCTTT
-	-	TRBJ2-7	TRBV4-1	CASSQEEYEQYF	TGCGCCAGCAGCCAAGAAGAGTACGAGCAGTACTTC
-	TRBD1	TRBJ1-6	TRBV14	CASSPTGVNNSPLHF	TGTGCCAGCAGCCCGACAGGGGTAAATAATTCACCCCTCCACTTT
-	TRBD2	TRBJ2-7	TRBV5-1	CASSWGLAGGPREQYF	TGCGCCAGCAGCTGGGGACTAGCGGGGGGGCCTCGCGAGCAGTACTTC
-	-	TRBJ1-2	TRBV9	CASSPRGGGGYTF	TGTGCCAGCAGCCCCCGGGGGGGAGGAGGCTACACCTTC
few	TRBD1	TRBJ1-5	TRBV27	CASSRGQGNQPQHF	TGTGCCAGCAGCCGCGGACAGGGCAATCAGCCCCAGCATTTT
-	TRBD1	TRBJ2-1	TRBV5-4	CASRPDRASYNEQFF	TGTGCCAGCAGGCCCGACAGGGCCTCCTACAATGAGCAGTTCTTC
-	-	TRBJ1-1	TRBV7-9	CASSLNREGAFF	TGTGCCAGCAGCTTAAACAGGGAGGGAGCTTTCTTT
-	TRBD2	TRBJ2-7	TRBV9	CASSLQGSGAPYEQYF	TGTGCCAGCAGCCTCCAGGGTAGCGGGGCCCCCTACGAGCAGTACTTC
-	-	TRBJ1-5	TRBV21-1	CASSNPGTGANQPQHF	TGTGCCAGCAGCAATCCCGGGACAGGAGCCAATCAGCCCCAGCATTTT
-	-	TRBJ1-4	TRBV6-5	CASKVGTTNEKLFF	TGTGCCAGCAAGGTCGGGACAACTAATGAAAAACTGTTTTTT
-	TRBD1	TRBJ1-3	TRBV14	CASSARQGSRNTIYF	TGTGCCAGCAGCGCCCGACAGGGCAGTAGAAACACCATATATTTT
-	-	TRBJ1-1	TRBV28	CASSLGGVVRPWEAFF	TGTGCCAGCAGTTTAGGGGGGGTCGTCCGACCCTGGGAAGCTTTCTTT
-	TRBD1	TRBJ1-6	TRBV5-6	CASSRDRGDSPLHF	TGTGCCAGCAGCCGGGACAGGGGAGATTCACCCCTCCACTTT
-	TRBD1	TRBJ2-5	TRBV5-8	CASSLGTGIPETQYF	TGTGCCAGCAGCCTGGGGACAGGGATTCCGGAGACCCAGTACTTC
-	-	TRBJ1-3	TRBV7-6	CASSRRTASGNTIYF	TGTGCCAGCAGCCGTCGGACAGCATCTGGAAACACCATATATTTT
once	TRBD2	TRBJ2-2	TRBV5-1	CASSPQISVAGGNTGELFF	TGCGCCAGCAGCCCCCAAATCTCGGTAGCGGGGGGTAACACCGGGGAGCTGTTTTTT
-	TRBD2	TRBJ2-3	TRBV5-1	CASSSGTSGGAATDTQYF	TGCGCCAGCAGTTCCGGGACTAGCGGGGGGGCCGCCACAGATACGCAGTATTTT
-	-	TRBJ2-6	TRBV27	CASSKQGSGANVLTF	TGTGCCAGCAGTAAACAGGGCTCTGGGGCCAACGTCCTGACTTTC
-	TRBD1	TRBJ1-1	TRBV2	CATQQGVGSSEAFF	TGTGCCACCCAGCAGGGGGTTGGGTCATCTGAAGCTTTCTTT
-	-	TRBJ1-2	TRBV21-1	CASSKGGLNYGYTF	TGTGCCAGCAGCAAAGGGGGCTTAAACTATGGCTACACCTTC
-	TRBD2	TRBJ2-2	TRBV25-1	CASGLSGGVNTGELFF	TGTGCCAGCGGCCTAAGCGGGGGAGTTAACACCGGGGAGCTGTTTTTT
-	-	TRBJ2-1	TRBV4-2	CASSQVASKLHEQFF	TGTGCCAGCAGCCAAGTGGCTAGCAAACTCCATGAGCAGTTCTTC
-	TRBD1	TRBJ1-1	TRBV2	CASIRQQGAGNTEAFF	TGTGCCAGCATAAGGCAACAGGGGGCTGGGAACACTGAAGCTTTCTTT
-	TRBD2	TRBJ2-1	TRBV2	CASSGLAGHTRYNEQFF	TGTGCCAGCAGCGGACTAGCGGGGCACACCCGCTACAATGAGCAGTTCTTC
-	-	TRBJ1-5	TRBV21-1	CASSASGESSKYSNQPQHF	TGTGCCAGCAGCGCATCAGGGGAGAGTTCGAAGTATAGCAATCAGCCCCAGCATTTT
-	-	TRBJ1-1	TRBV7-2	CASSPRTGGFTEAFF	TGTGCCAGCAGCCCACGGACGGGGGGTTTCACTGAAGCTTTCTTT
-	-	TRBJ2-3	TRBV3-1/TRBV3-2	CASSQLANTQYF	TGTGCCAGCAGCCAACTAGCAAATACGCAGTATTTT
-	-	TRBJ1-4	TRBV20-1	CSAVGGSRVFF	TGCAGTGCTGTCGGAGGGTCTAGGGTGTTTTTT
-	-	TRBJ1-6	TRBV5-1	CASSLAPGGSYNSPLHF	TGCGCCAGCAGCTTGGCCCCGGGTGGTTCCTATAATTCACCCCTCCACTTT
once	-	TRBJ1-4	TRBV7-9	CASSLAIGATNEKLFF	TGTGCCAGCAGCTTAGCGATTGGAGCAACTAATGAAAAACTGTTTTTT
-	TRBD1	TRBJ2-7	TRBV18	CASSQRDRVSGEQYF	TGTGCCAGCTCACAGAGGGACAGGGTCTCTGGCGAGCAGTACTTC
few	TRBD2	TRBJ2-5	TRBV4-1	CASSQASLAGGSNF	TGCGCCAGCAGCCAAGCAAGCCTAGCGGGGGGGAGTAACTTC
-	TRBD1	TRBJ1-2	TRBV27	CASSPQGTGASGYTF	TGTGCCAGCAGTCCCCAGGGGACAGGGGCGTCGGGCTACACCTTC
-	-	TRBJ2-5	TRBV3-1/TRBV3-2	CASSQVWEAETQYF	TGTGCCAGCAGCCAAGTTTGGGAGGCGGAGACCCAGTACTTC
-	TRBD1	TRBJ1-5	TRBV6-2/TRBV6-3	CASSATGGRQPQHF	TGTGCCAGCAGTGCTACAGGGGGCAGACAGCCCCAGCATTTT
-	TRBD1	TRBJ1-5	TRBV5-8	CASSPGQASTEPQHF	TGTGCCAGCAGCCCGGGACAGGCTTCAACGGAGCCCCAGCATTTT
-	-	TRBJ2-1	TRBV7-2	CASSLSTSFSNEQFF	TGTGCCAGCAGCTTATCTACTTCGTTCTCCAATGAGCAGTTCTTC
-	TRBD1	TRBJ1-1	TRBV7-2	CASSPEQGKTEAFF	TGTGCCAGCAGCCCGGAACAGGGGAAGACTGAAGCTTTCTTT
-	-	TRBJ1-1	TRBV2	CASVTENTEKAFF	TGTGCCAGCGTGACAGAGAACACGGAAAAAGCTTTCTTT
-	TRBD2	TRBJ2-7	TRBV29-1	CSVTYRLAGALTYEQYF	TGCAGCGTTACCTACAGACTAGCGGGGGCCCTCACCTACGAGCAGTACTTC
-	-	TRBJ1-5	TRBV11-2	CASSLDSAGFNQPQHF	TGTGCCAGCAGCTTAGATAGTGCAGGGTTCAATCAGCCCCAGCATTTT
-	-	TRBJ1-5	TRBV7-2	CASSHLAQGNQPQHF	TGTGCCAGCAGCCACCTCGCGCAGGGCAATCAGCCCCAGCATTTT
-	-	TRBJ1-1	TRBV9	CASSVEGGTEAFF	TGTGCCAGCAGCGTAGAAGGGGGTACTGAAGCTTTCTTT